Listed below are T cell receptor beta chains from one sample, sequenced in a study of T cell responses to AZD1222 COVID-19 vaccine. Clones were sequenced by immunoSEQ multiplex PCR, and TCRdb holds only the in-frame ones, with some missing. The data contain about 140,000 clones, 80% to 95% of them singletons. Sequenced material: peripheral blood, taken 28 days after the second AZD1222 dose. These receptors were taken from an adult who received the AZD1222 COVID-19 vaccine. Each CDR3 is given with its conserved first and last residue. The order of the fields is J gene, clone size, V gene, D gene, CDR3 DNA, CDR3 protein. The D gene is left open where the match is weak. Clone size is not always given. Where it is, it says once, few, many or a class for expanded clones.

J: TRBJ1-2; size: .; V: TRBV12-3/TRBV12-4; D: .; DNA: TGTGCCAGCAGTCTTGACACCTATGGCTACACCTTC; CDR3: CASSLDTYGYTF
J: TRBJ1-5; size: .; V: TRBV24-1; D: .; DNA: TGTGCCACCAATCAGCCTAATCAGCCCCAGCATTTT; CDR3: CATNQPNQPQHF
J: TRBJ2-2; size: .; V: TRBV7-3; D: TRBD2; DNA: TGTGCCAGCAGTCGGGACTACGCGAACACCGGGGAGCTGTTTTTT; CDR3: CASSRDYANTGELFF
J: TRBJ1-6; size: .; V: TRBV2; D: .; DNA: TGTGCCAGCAGGGGGGCCACCCCGGCTTCACCCCTCCACTTT; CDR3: CASRGATPASPLHF
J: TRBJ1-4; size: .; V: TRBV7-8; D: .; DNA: TGTGCCAGCAGCGTAACAGGGCTGTGGAATGAAAAACTGTTTTTT; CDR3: CASSVTGLWNEKLFF
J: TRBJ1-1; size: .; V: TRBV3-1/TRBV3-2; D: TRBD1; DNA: TGTGCCAGCAGCCACCCCGGACAGGGGATCACTGAAGCTTTCTTT; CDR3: CASSHPGQGITEAFF
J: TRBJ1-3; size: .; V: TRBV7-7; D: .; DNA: TGTGCTAGCAGCTCCCATTTTGGGGACACCATATATTTT; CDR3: CASSSHFGDTIYF
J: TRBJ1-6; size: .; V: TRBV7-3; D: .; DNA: TGTGCCAGCAGCTTAAGTGGACGGTCTAATTCACCCCTCCACTTT; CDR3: CASSLSGRSNSPLHF
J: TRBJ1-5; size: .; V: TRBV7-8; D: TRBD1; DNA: TGTGCCAGCAGCTTAGGGACAGGTCGTTTATGGCAGCCCCAGCATTTT; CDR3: CASSLGTGRLWQPQHF
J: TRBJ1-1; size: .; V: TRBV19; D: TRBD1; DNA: TGTGCCAGTAGTATAGGACAGGGGGCGCGCCCTGAAGCTTTCTTT; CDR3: CASSIGQGARPEAFF
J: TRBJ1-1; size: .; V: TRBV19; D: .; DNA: TGTGCCAGTAGTATACTTTACATTCAGGAGAACACTGAAGCTTTCTTT; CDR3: CASSILYIQENTEAFF
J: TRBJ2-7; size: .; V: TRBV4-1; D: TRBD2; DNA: TGCGCCAGCAGCCAAGGTCGAGGGCGGGGGAGGGTCACTACCTACGAGCAGTACTTC; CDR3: CASSQGRGRGRVTTYEQYF
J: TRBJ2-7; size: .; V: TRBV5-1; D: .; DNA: TGCGCCAGCAGCCCCACAGGGATTCTCGGCGAGCAGTACTTC; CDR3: CASSPTGILGEQYF
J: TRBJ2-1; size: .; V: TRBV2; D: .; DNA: TGTGCCAGCAGTCCACTTACGGGGGCACATGAGCAGTTCTTC; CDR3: CASSPLTGAHEQFF
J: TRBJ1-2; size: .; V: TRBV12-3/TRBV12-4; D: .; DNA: TGTGCCAGCACCTGGGGAGGGGTAGGGGGCTACACCTTC; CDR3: CASTWGGVGGYTF
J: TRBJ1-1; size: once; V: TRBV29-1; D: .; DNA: TGCAGCGCCTCCTCCAACATGAACACTGAAGCTTTCTTT; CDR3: CSASSNMNTEAFF
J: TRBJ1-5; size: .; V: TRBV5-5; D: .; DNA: TGTGCCAGCAGCTGGGAGGATCAGCCCCAGCATTTT; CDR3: CASSWEDQPQHF
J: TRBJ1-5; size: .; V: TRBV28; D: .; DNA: TGTGCCAGCACGGGGAGTAGCAATCAGCCCCAGCATTTT; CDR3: CASTGSSNQPQHF
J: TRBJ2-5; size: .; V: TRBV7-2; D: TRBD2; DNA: TGTGCCAGTGGGATCTCGAGCGGGGGGTACCAAGAGACCCAGTACTTC; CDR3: CASGISSGGYQETQYF
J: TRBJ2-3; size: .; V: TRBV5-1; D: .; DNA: TGCGCCAGCAGCTTGGGACACACCACAGATACGCAGTATTTT; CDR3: CASSLGHTTDTQYF
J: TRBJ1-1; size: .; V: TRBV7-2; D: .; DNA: TGTGCCAGCAGCTTGGTTCCAGGCGGGGCTGAAGCTTTCTTT; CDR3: CASSLVPGGAEAFF
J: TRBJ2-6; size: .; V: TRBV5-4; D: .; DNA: TGTGCCAGCAGCCGTTTGTTAGTCGCGGGGGCCAACGTCCTGACTTTC; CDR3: CASSRLLVAGANVLTF
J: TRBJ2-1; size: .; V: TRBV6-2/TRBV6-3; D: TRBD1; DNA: TGTGCCAGCAGTTACCGGGACAGCAATGAGCAGTTCTTC; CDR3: CASSYRDSNEQFF
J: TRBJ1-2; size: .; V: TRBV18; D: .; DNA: TGTGCCAGCTCACCAGACCTCAATCGGGGGCTTGAAAATGGCTACACCTTC; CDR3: CASSPDLNRGLENGYTF
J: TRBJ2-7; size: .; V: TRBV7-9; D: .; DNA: TGTGCCAGCAGCTCCCTAGGTTACGAGCAGTACTTC; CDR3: CASSSLGYEQYF